This T cell receptor beta chain is drawn from a study of vaccination and CD4 T cells after COVID-19. For this clonotype: As yet, its antigen is unknown.

The Oncomine TCR Beta short-read assay sequenced DNA from cultured CD4+ T cells. MiXCR was run by TCRdb on the PCR reads, yielding one entry per CDR3 protein. Of just under 10,000 distinct CDR3 sequences in the sample, 51% were seen once. Described treatment: approximately 10-day PBMC culture with coronavirus spike peptide pools or control peptides (ViraFEST assay). Sequencing input: CD4+ T cells from blood, cultured in vitro. The TCR comes from a human donor who had recovered from COVID-19.

CDR3 sequence reads: CASSEETVGGYTF. DNA for the CDR3: TGTGCCAGCAGTGAAGAAACCGTTGGTGGCTACACCTTC. The rearrangement joins TRBV6-1 to TRBJ1-2, with no clear D. Germline CDR1 MNHNS, CDR2 SASEGT. There are 13 residues in the CDR3. V lost 1 base and J lost 7, with 10 bases in between.